This passage covers 21 T cell receptor beta chains from one sample sequenced in a study of blood T cell repertoires in COVID-19. Repertoires were generated with immunoSEQ multiplex PCR, while TCRdb's copy carries only in-frame clones and drops some. Of a few hundred thousand clones listed, more than 85% were seen once; the top ten hold about 2.5%. The sequenced sample was peripheral blood. The receptors were gathered from a person aged 18 to 30 with COVID-19, enrolled during active disease.

The V and J genes are TRBV6-5 and TRBJ2-7, with 10 bases matching TRBD2. CDR1 MNHEY and CDR2 SVGAGI come from the germline V gene. Losses at the gene ends were 5 bases for V and 6 bases for J; bases not matched to a gene: 10. This CDR3 has 15 residues. In DNA, the CDR3 is TGTGCCAGCAGTCGTTGGTTAGCGGGAGGCCTCGAGCAGTACTTC. Its translation is CASSRWLAGGLEQYF.

The J gene is TRBJ2-1, the V gene TRBV5-1; tentative D call: TRBD1 (6 bases). CDR1 and CDR2 (germline): SGHRS, YFSETQ. Trimming left V 0 bases short and J 7 bases short, with 14 bases between. CDR3 length: 15 residues. The CDR3 reads CASSLGGRGLNEQFF. The CDR3 DNA is TGCGCCAGCAGCTTGGGAGGCAGGGGCTTAAATGAGCAGTTCTTC.

The rearrangement joins TRBV5-1 to TRBJ2-1, with 8 nucleotides matching TRBD1. Looked up from germline, CDR1 is SGHRS and CDR2 is YFSETQ. The V gene end was trimmed by 2 bases and the J gene end by 10 bases; junction bases not matched to a gene: 8. This CDR3 is 14 amino acids long. This chain's CDR3 is CASSLTGGSVEQFF. Written as DNA, the CDR3 is TGCGCCAGCAGCTTAACAGGGGGATCAGTGGAGCAGTTCTTC.

The rearrangement joins TRBV6-5 to TRBJ1-4; 10 bases align to TRBD1. This CDR3 region has 14 residues. Unmatched junction bases numbered 5, after V lost 5 bases and J lost 8 bases. The germline V gene has CDR1 MNHEY and CDR2 SVGAGI. CDR3 in amino acids: CASSRGTGAEKLFF. The CDR3 bases are TGTGCCAGCAGTCGTGGGACAGGGGCCGAAAAACTGTTTTTT.

The chain recombines TRBV2 with TRBJ1-4; 7 positions agree with TRBD1. The V and J ends lost 5 bases and 6 bases, in that order; junction bases with no gene match: 9. The CDR3 is 15 amino acids. Germline V gene sequence: CDR1 SNHLY, CDR2 FYNNEI. The CDR3: CASSTDRVLDEKLFF. The CDR3 DNA sequence: TGTGCCAGCAGTACCGACAGGGTCTTAGATGAAAAACTGTTTTTT. Variable domain in full (rest from reference TRBV2 and TRBJ1-4): EPEVTQTPSHQVTQMGQEVILRCVPISNHLYFYWYRQILGQKVEFLVSFYNNEISEKSEIFDDQFSVERPDGSNFTLKIRSTKLEDSAMYFCASSTDRVLDEKLFFGSGTQLSVL.

The chain employs TRBV19 and TRBJ1-1; D might be TRBD1 (6 bases). This CDR3 comprises 13 residues. Trimming left V 3 bases short and J 5 bases short, with 10 bases between. Germline loops: CDR1 LNHDA, CDR2 SQIVND (reference sequence). In DNA, the CDR3 is TGTGCCAGTAGTATGACAGGTGGAACTGAAGCTTTCTTT. Protein: CASSMTGGTEAFF.

V is TRBV3-1 (or the pseudogene TRBV3-2) and J is TRBJ2-6; 7 bases fit TRBD1. The germline V gene has CDR1 LGHDT and CDR2 YNNKEL (reference sequence). Trimming at V came to 3 bases and at J to 0 bases, leaving 8 bases not matched to a gene. The CDR3 covers 18 residues. CDR3 DNA sequence: TGTGCCAGCAGCCATGACAGGGCGGAACGCTCTGGGGCCAACGTCCTGACTTTC. Translating it yields CASSHDRAERSGANVLTF.

The V call is TRBV4-1, the J call TRBJ2-1, with TRBD2 identical over 7 bases. After removal of 0 bases from V and 4 bases from J, the junction contained 12 bases not matched to a gene. There are 18 residues in the CDR3. The germline V gene has CDR1 MGHRA and CDR2 YSYEKL. CDR3 sequence reads: CASSQESGVGGSYNEQFF. The CDR3 region has the DNA TGCGCCAGCAGCCAAGAAAGTGGGGTTGGCGGGAGTTACAATGAGCAGTTCTTC.

This chain connects TRBV3-1 (or the pseudogene TRBV3-2) to TRBJ1-2; D might be TRBD1 (6 bases). V lost 1 base to trimming and J lost 1 base, with 10 bases between them. There are 15 residues in the CDR3. Germline CDR1 LGHDT, CDR2 YNNKEL (reference sequence). CDR3 coding DNA: TGTGCCAGCAGCCAAGGTTGGACAGATAACTATGGCTACACCTTC. It encodes CASSQGWTDNYGYTF.

The J gene is TRBJ2-5, the V gene TRBV5-3; 10 bases map to TRBD2. TRBV5-3 counts as an open reading frame of uncertain function. The CDR3 is 17 residues long. V was clipped by 5 bases and J by 0 bases; unmatched bases: 10. CDR3 in amino acids: CARRHAVGLADQETQYF. CDR3 DNA: TGTGCCAGAAGGCACGCCGTAGGACTAGCGGACCAAGAGACCCAGTACTTC.

For the CDR3, the DNA is TGTGCCAGCAGTCCGCCGGGAAAGGCACACAATGAGCAGTTCTTC. It yields the protein CASSPPGKAHNEQFF. The rearrangement joins TRBV2 to TRBJ2-1, with a tentative D call TRBD2 (5 bases). This CDR3 spans 15 amino acids. Trimming pared 5 bases from V and 5 bases from J, leaving 16 bases between. Germline V gene data show CDR1 as SNHLY and CDR2 as FYNNEI. Looking up the rest from reference TRBV2 and TRBJ2-1 gives the full variable domain: EPEVTQTPSHQVTQMGQEVILRCVPISNHLYFYWYRQILGQKVEFLVSFYNNEISEKSEIFDDQFSVERPDGSNFTLKIRSTKLEDSAMYFCASSPPGKAHNEQFFGPGTRLTVL.

V usage is TRBV5-1 and J usage is TRBJ2-7; 11 bases are a match to TRBD1. The germline V gene has CDR1 SGHRS and CDR2 YFSETQ. The V and J ends lost 5 bases and 5 bases, in that order; junction bases with no gene match: 12. The CDR3 covers 16 residues. The CDR3 nucleotides are TGCGCCAGCAGGGCGACTAGGACAGGGGGCAAGAACGAGCAGTACTTC. Protein product: CASRATRTGGKNEQYF.

J is TRBJ2-5 and V is TRBV7-6, with D maybe TRBD2 (8 bases). Trimming stripped 2 bases from V and 4 bases from J, with 29 bases between. Germline CDR1 SGHVS, CDR2 FNYEAQ. CDR3 length equals 20 residues. As DNA, the CDR3 is TGTGCCAGCAGCTTATCCAACAGGGGAGCTGCGGGGGGACGGGGAGAGACCCAGTACTTC. Amino acid sequence: CASSLSNRGAAGGRGETQYF.

This clone came up a few times. The V call is TRBV6-5, the J call TRBJ1-2; D might be TRBD1 (5 bases). CDR1 is MNHEY, CDR2 SVGAGI, per germline. CDR3 size: 15 residues. V lost 7 bases and J lost 0, with 15 bases in between. CDR3 in DNA: TGTGCCAGCATCCTCGACAGCAGTACTAACTATGGCTACACCTTC. It is translated as CASILDSSTNYGYTF.

Only one count was recorded for this clone. The gene calls are TRBV4-1 and TRBJ1-3, with 8 bases matching TRBD1. J gave up 5 bases and V 2 bases, and 11 bases lay outside the gene matches. The CDR3 loop spans 17 amino acids. The germline V gene has CDR1 MGHRA and CDR2 YSYEKL. CDR3 amino acids: CASSQSPGQEHRNTIYF. The DNA of the CDR3 is TGCGCCAGCAGCCAATCTCCGGGACAGGAACATCGAAACACCATATATTTT.

This chain connects TRBV5-1 to TRBJ2-3; possibly TRBD2 for D (5 bases). Per the germline V gene, CDR1 is SGHRS and CDR2 is YFSETQ. The V end was cut by 4 bases, the J end by 1 base, with 10 bases between. There are 14 residues in the CDR3. CDR3 residues: CASSIGSGTDTQYF. The CDR3 coding sequence is TGCGCCAGCAGCATAGGGAGCGGCACAGATACGCAGTATTTT.

This chain uses TRBV6-5 with TRBJ2-7, with TRBD2 matching over 7 bases. Germline lookup yields CDR1 MNHEY and CDR2 SVGAGI. The V segment lost 2 bases and the J segment 4 bases; nucleotides outside the gene matches: 8. The CDR3 runs to 15 residues. CDR3 sequence reads: CASSYTAGEWYEQYF. CDR3 bases: TGTGCCAGCAGTTACACGGCGGGAGAGTGGTACGAGCAGTACTTC.

This sequence joins TRBV28 and TRBJ2-7; D is perhaps TRBD1 (5 bases). Per the germline V gene, CDR1 is MDHEN and CDR2 is SYDVKM. The CDR3 has 15 residues. Trimming left V 5 bases short and J 3 bases short, with 17 bases between. The CDR3 loop is CASSMTPTEIYEQYF. The CDR3 coding sequence is TGTGCCAGCAGTATGACCCCGACAGAGATCTACGAGCAGTACTTC.

As concerns this clone: The same CDR3 is also encoded by other DNA sequences in this sample. The chain joins TRBV28 to TRBJ1-6; D call uncertain. CDR1 is MDHEN and CDR2 is SYDVKM in the germline V gene. The CDR3 spans 11 residues. Trimming removed 5 bases from V and 6 bases from J, with 2 bases in between. The CDR3 coding sequence is TGTGCCAGCAGTCTTAATTCACCCCTCCACTTT. Encoded protein: CASSLNSPLHF.

The V gene is TRBV29-1, the J gene TRBJ2-7; 8 nucleotides line up with TRBD2. CDR3 length: 12 residues. Germline V lookup: CDR1 SQVTM, CDR2 ANQGSEA. The ends lost 6 bases at V and 0 bases at J; junction bases unmatched: 1. The CDR3 DNA sequence: TGCAGCGTCAGCGGGAGCTCCTACGAGCAGTACTTC. Protein product: CSVSGSSYEQYF.

The chain is built from TRBV9 and TRBJ2-6; the D is unclear. V lost 2 bases and J lost 3, with 3 bases in between. CDR3 size: 13 residues. Germline CDR1 and CDR2: SGDLS and YYNGEE. The CDR3 bases are TGTGCCAGCAGCGTCAGTGGGGCCAACGTCCTGACTTTC. It is translated as CASSVSGANVLTF.